The entry below describes one TCR beta chain. A single count supports this clone. Its antigen target is currently unknown. No much larger clonotype is one base removed from it; base qualities were not supplied. Receptor amplification or capture employed the immunoSEQ multiplex PCR assay. TCRdb re-hosts the immuneACCESS table, in-frame sequences only. Its copies lack some clones; in the studies checked, an unresolved V gene accounts for under half of them, and the cause for the rest is not known. The sample contains some 69,000 clones, around 90% of them found a single time. The top ten hold less than 5% of the sample. Here V drops 5 bases and J drops 3 bases, and the junction holds 6 bases not matched to any gene. CDR1 and CDR2 (SEHNR, FQNEAQ) derive from the germline V gene (reference sequence). Taken from cysteine to phenylalanine, the CDR3 has 16 residues. The CDR3 DNA has 48 bases and is translated from base 1.

This entry is derived from a study of technical replicates of blood from a few donors (TCRdb year 2017). Material: PBMCs. The TCR sequence derives from a human donor in good health. Some clones in this sample may be carry-over from other donors' samples. The chain is encoded by TRBV7-9 joined to TRBJ2-4, with 11 bases matching TRBD1. The nucleotide sequence reads as follows: TGTGCCAGCAGCGACGGACAGGGGGCGGTCAAAAACATTCAGTACTTC. It specifies CASSDGQGAVKNIQYF. With all but the CDR3 taken from the reference TRBV7-9 and TRBJ2-4 genes, the full variable domain is: DTGVSQNPRHKITKRGQNVTFRCDPISEHNRLYWYRQTLGQGPEFLTYFQNEAQLEKSRLLSDRFSAERPKGSFSTLEIQRTEQGDSAMYLCASSDGQGAVKNIQYFGAGTRLSVL.